This T cell receptor (beta chain) was identified in a study of blood T cell repertoires in COVID-19. The CDR3 has 16 amino acids. CDR1 and CDR2 (germline): LGHNA, YNFKEQ. Trimming left V 0 bases short and J 0 bases short, with 12 bases between. As handled by the study authors: From reference gene primer amplification, estimates of nucleated cell counts were derived. Generated by immunoSEQ multiplex PCR, the TCRdb table keeps only in-frame clones and is missing some. V and J calls and clone size are copied from that table; D and trimming were computed from the DNA. The table shows about 260,000 clones, with 70% to 90% occurring only once.

The sequence was obtained from a human donor in a cohort sampled during active COVID-19. The sequenced material came from peripheral blood. The chain joins TRBV4-2 to TRBJ2-7; TRBD1 might be the D (6 bases). The CDR3 DNA follows: TGTGCCAGCAGCCAAGAGGAATGGACAGTCTCCTACGAGCAGTACTTC. Its translation is CASSQEEWTVSYEQYF.